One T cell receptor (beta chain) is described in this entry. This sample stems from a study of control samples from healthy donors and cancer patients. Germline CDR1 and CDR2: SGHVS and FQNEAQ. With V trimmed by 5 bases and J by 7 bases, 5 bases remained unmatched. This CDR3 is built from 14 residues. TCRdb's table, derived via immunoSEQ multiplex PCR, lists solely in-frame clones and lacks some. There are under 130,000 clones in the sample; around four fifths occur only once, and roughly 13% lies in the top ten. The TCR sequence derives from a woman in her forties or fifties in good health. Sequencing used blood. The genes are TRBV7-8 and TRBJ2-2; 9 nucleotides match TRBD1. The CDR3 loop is CASSKDRGGGELFF. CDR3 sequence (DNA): TGTGCCAGCAGCAAGGACAGGGGTGGCGGGGAGCTGTTTTTT.